This T cell receptor beta chain emerged from a study of cytomegalovirus exposure and HLA in healthy donors. Overall study findings and caveats: Some TCR beta chains (around 160 of them) were listed as cytomegalovirus-associated. In vitro testing confirmed a few CMV-associated chains as specific for CMV antigens.

As for this clone: Its cognate antigen is unknown.

Assay: immunoSEQ multiplex PCR; the TCRdb copy retains only in-frame clones and omits some. The table records 90,000 to 100,000 clones, roughly 92% of them present only once. With V trimmed by 8 bases and J by 3 bases, 18 bases remained unmatched. This CDR3 is 17 amino acids long. Germline lookup yields CDR1 MDHEN and CDR2 SYDVKM. The sample taken for sequencing was PBMCs. This clonotype was sampled from a woman in her twenties or thirties in good health and CMV-seropositive. The chain recombines TRBV28 with TRBJ2-7; TRBD1 matches at 8 bases. The CDR3 DNA is TGTGCCAGCCCCCATGGTCCAATCGGGACAGGAGTCTACGAGCAGTACTTC. Encoded protein: CASPHGPIGTGVYEQYF.